The 19 T cell receptor beta chains in this list originate from one sample, sequenced in a study of OX40 agonist ivuxolimab in advanced cancers. Data came from immunoSEQ multiplex PCR; TCRdb stores just in-frame clones and leaves some out. This table has about 19,000 clones, 78% appearing once. The sample consisted of CD4+ or CD8+ T cells sorted from blood, taken in a trial of the OX40 agonist ivuxolimab. These receptors were taken from an adult with an advanced solid tumor such as melanoma, head and neck, liver or kidney cancer.

This clone was seen more than once but under ten times. The chain carries TRBV11-2 and TRBJ2-7; D is uncertain. CDR1 is SGHAT, CDR2 FQNNGV, per germline. Trimming removed 3 bases from V and 2 bases from J, with 8 bases in between. This CDR3 is 13 amino acids long. This chain's CDR3 is CASSFNKAYEQYF. As DNA, the CDR3 is TGTGCCAGCAGCTTTAACAAGGCCTACGAGCAGTACTTC. Looking up the rest from reference TRBV11-2 and TRBJ2-7 gives the full variable domain: EAGVAQSPRYKIIEKRQSVAFWCNPISGHATLYWYQQILGQGPKLLIQFQNNGVVDDSQLPKDRFSAERLKGVDSTLKIQPAKLEDSAVYLCASSFNKAYEQYFGPGTRLTVT.

The J gene is TRBJ2-7, the V gene TRBV4-1; a possible D gene is TRBD2 (6 bases). The ends were cut back, 0 bases at V and 13 bases at J, with 22 bases in the middle. From germline, CDR1 is MGHRA and CDR2 YSYEKL. This CDR3 comprises 15 residues. CDR3 sequence: CASSQDWAEGRDHYF. The CDR3 DNA is TGCGCCAGCAGCCAAGATTGGGCGGAGGGCCGGGACCATTACTTC.

The chain uses TRBV10-2 and TRBJ1-3, with a weak D call TRBD1 (5 bases). Germline V lookup: CDR1 WSHSY, CDR2 SAAADI. Trimming removed 2 bases at V and 0 bases at J, with 8 bases between. This CDR3 is 15 amino acids long. The CDR3 protein is CASSEGGFSGNTIYF. CDR3 nucleotides: TGCGCCAGCAGTGAGGGGGGGTTCTCTGGAAACACCATATATTTT.

The chain has TRBV5-4 and TRBJ1-2; 7 positions agree with TRBD1. CDR3 size: 13 residues. V gave up 5 bases and J gave up 8 bases; unmatched junction bases: 9. The germline V gene has CDR1 SGHNT and CDR2 YYREEE (reference sequence). CDR3 bases: TGTGCCAGCAGTGAGACAGGGACGGGGGGCTACACCTTC. Protein sequence: CASSETGTGGYTF.

This chain connects TRBV5-1 to TRBJ2-2, with a weak D call TRBD1 (5 bases). The CDR3 spans 15 residues. The germline V gene has CDR1 SGHRS and CDR2 YFSETQ. The ends were cut back, 1 base at V and 0 bases at J, with 7 bases in the middle. The CDR3 DNA follows: TGCGCCAGCAGCTTGACAGGATCGAACACCGGGGAGCTGTTTTTT. Its translation: CASSLTGSNTGELFF.

This clone was seen a few times. The chain carries TRBV9 and TRBJ1-2; weak D call: TRBD1 (6 bases). Germline lookup yields CDR1 SGDLS and CDR2 YYNGEE. This CDR3 comprises 15 residues. V lost 0 bases, J lost 0 bases, and 9 bases lay in between. The CDR3 loop is CASSVVGGPNYGYTF. Here the CDR3 DNA reads TGTGCCAGCAGCGTAGTCGGGGGCCCTAACTATGGCTACACCTTC.

The chain combines TRBV2 with TRBJ2-1, with 7 positions matching TRBD1. The CDR3 spans 15 residues. The V and J ends lost 2 bases and 7 bases, in that order; junction bases with no gene match: 8. Germline CDR1 is SNHLY and CDR2 is FYNNEI. Here the CDR3 DNA reads TGTGCCAGCAGTGAAAAAAAGGGGGCGGAAAATGAGCAGTTCTTC. Protein: CASSEKKGAENEQFF.

The J gene is TRBJ2-2, the V gene TRBV19; no definite D call. The germline V gene has CDR1 LNHDA and CDR2 SQIVND (reference sequence). CDR3 length equals 14 residues. Trimming stripped 1 base from V and 2 bases from J, with 5 bases between. The DNA for the CDR3 is TGTGCCAGTAGTATAGCCCTTAACACCGGGGAGCTGTTTTTT. It encodes CASSIALNTGELFF.

This clone was counted a few times. This chain joins TRBV7-9 and TRBJ2-2; D gene unclear. V lost 1 base, J lost 0 bases, and 12 bases lay in between. Germline V gene data show CDR1 as SEHNR and CDR2 as FQNEAQ (reference sequence). CDR3 length equals 17 residues. The CDR3 coding sequence is TGTGCCAGCAGCTTAGTAGATCACTCCGCGAACACCGGGGAGCTGTTTTTT. This encodes CASSLVDHSANTGELFF.

This chain uses TRBV4-1 with TRBJ2-2; a possible D gene is TRBD2 (6 bases). The CDR3 extends over 14 amino acids. V was trimmed by 4 bases and J by 5 bases, leaving 11 bases between them. CDR1 is MGHRA and CDR2 is YSYEKL in the germline V gene. Here the CDR3 DNA reads TGCGCCAGCAGCCCCCCTGGGGGGACCGGGGAGCTGTTTTTT. Translating it yields CASSPPGGTGELFF.

The gene calls are TRBV9 and TRBJ2-3; 12 bases fit TRBD1. The CDR3 contains 18 residues. Germline V gene lookup returns CDR1 SGDLS and CDR2 YYNGEE. Trimming cost V 1 base and J 4 bases; bases outside gene matches: 10. The CDR3 loop reads CASSVPFLGTGGSDTQYF. The CDR3 DNA is TGTGCCAGCAGCGTACCGTTTCTCGGGACAGGGGGCTCAGATACGCAGTATTTT.

The chain is built from TRBV7-3 and TRBJ1-4; the match to TRBD1 covers 11 bases. The CDR3 is made up of 15 amino acids. CDR1 SGHTA and CDR2 FQGTGA come from the germline V gene. With 5 bases clipped from V and 5 bases from J, the junction kept 4 bases outside the gene matches. The CDR3 loop is CASSPDRGQNEKLFF. The CDR3, as DNA: TGTGCCAGCAGCCCGGACAGGGGGCAAAATGAAAAACTGTTTTTT.

This rearrangement joins TRBV4-3 to TRBJ2-5; D call uncertain. The last part of the DNA fits TRBJ2-7 better; the J call may be wrong. This CDR3 is built from 12 residues. CDR1 and CDR2 (germline): LGHNA, YSLEER. The CDR3 protein is CASSQDLGEQYF. CDR3 DNA: TGCGCCAGCAGCCAAGATTTGGGCGAGCAGTACTTC.

V gene TRBV27 combines with J gene TRBJ1-5, with a weak D call TRBD1 (5 bases). The CDR3 covers 16 residues. Germline V CDR1 and CDR2: MNHEY, SMNVEV (reference sequence). V lost 0 bases, J lost 6 bases, and 15 bases lay in between. The CDR3 sequence is CASSLSVGEWSQPQHF. The CDR3 region has the DNA TGTGCCAGCAGTTTATCGGTGGGGGAATGGAGTCAGCCCCAGCATTTT.

The V gene is TRBV7-2, the J gene TRBJ1-2; a weak D match, TRBD1 (5 bases). Trimming stripped 1 base from V and 5 bases from J, with 14 bases between. This CDR3 comprises 15 residues. CDR1 SGHTA and CDR2 FQGNSA come from the germline V gene. The DNA for the CDR3 is TGTGCCAGCAGCTTAGAGACTGGGACTGGTTATGGCTACACCTTC. Protein sequence: CASSLETGTGYGYTF.

The J gene is TRBJ1-4, the V gene TRBV4-3, with 10 bases lining up with TRBD1. The CDR3 has 17 amino acids. Losses at the gene ends were 4 bases for V and 3 bases for J; bases not matched to a gene: 8. CDR1 and CDR2 (germline): LGHNA, YSLEER. The CDR3: CASSPGQGGRANEKLFF. The CDR3 bases are TGCGCCAGCAGCCCAGGACAGGGGGGGCGGGCTAATGAAAAACTGTTTTTT.

This clone appeared once. In DNA, the CDR3 is TGTGCCAGTAAAGGGGAAGGGGGCAATCAGCCCCAGCATTTT. This translates into CASKGEGGNQPQHF. This chain connects TRBV19 to TRBJ1-5, with a possible D match to TRBD1 (5 bases). Trimming took 7 bases from V and 2 from J, leaving 12 bases between them. This CDR3 contains 14 residues. Germline CDR1 LNHDA, CDR2 SQIVND (reference sequence).

The genes are TRBV5-6 and TRBJ2-1; TRBD2 agrees at 9 bases. The germline gives CDR1 SGHDT, CDR2 YYEEEE. After removal of 0 bases from V and 5 bases from J, the junction contained 12 bases not matched to a gene. The CDR3 spans 18 residues. This CDR3 reads CASSLEAPWVAGDNEQFF. Written as DNA, the CDR3 is TGTGCCAGCAGCTTGGAGGCCCCCTGGGTAGCGGGAGACAATGAGCAGTTCTTC.

The rearrangement links TRBV7-3 to TRBJ2-5; a possible D gene is TRBD1 (6 bases). Germline V gene data show CDR1 as SGHTA and CDR2 as FQGTGA. Between the trimmed V and J ends, which lost 5 bases and 0 bases, there was a span of 13 bases. CDR3 length equals 15 residues. CDR3 sequence (DNA): TGTGCCAGCAGCCCCGGGACACAGTACCAAGAGACCCAGTACTTC. Translation gives CASSPGTQYQETQYF. Full variable domain (remainder filled in from reference TRBV7-3 and TRBJ2-5): GAGVSQTPSNKVTEKGKYVELRCDPISGHTALYWYRQSLGQGPEFLIYFQGTGAADDSGLPNDRFFAVRPEGSVSTLKIQRTERGDSAVYLCASSPGTQYQETQYFGPGTRLLVL.